This T cell receptor beta chain was recovered during a study of blood T cell repertoires in COVID-19. In the study overall: The United States, Italy and Spain provided the acute and convalescent COVID-19 samples. PBMCs, B-cell-depleted T cells, or T cells were the source of the cDNA or gDNA that made up the material.

This clone was detected only once. Original processing notes: Amplified reference gene primers provided the basis for estimating nucleated cell counts. Only in-frame clones appear in the TCRdb table, and some are missing; sequencing was by immunoSEQ multiplex PCR. The D gene and trimming were derived from the DNA, and the V and J assignments and clone size from that table. The repertoire holds some 380,000 clones, with about 90% as singletons. Between the trimmed V and J ends, which lost 4 bases and 9 bases, there was a span of 15 bases. The CDR3 is made up of 13 amino acids. Germline lookup yields CDR1 SEHNR and CDR2 FQNEAQ (reference sequence).

The sample consisted of peripheral blood. This chain links TRBV7-9 with TRBJ1-1; D is perhaps TRBD1 (6 bases). This sequence originates from a man aged 18 to 30 with active or convalescent COVID-19. The CDR3 is CASSSVDRSQAFF. CDR3 sequence (DNA): TGTGCCAGCAGCTCAGTTGACAGGTCCCAAGCTTTCTTT.